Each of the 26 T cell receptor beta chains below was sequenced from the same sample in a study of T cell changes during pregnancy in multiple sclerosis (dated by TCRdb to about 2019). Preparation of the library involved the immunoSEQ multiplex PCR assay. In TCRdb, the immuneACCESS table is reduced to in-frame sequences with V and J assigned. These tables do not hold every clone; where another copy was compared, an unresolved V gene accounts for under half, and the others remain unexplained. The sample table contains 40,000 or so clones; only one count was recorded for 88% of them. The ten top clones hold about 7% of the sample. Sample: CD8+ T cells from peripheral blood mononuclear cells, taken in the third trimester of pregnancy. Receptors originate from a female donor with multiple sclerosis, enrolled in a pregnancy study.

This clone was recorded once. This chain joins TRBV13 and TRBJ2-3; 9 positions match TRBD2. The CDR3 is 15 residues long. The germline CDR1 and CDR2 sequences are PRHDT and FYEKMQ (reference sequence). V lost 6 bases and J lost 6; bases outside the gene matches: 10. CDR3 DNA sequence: TGTGCCAGCAGTCCTCTGGGACTAGCCGTGGATACGCAGTATTTT. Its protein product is CASSPLGLAVDTQYF. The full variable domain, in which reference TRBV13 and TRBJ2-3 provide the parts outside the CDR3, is AAGVIQSPRHLIKEKRETATLKCYPIPRHDTVYWYQQGPGQDPQFLISFYEKMQSDKGSIPDRFSAQQFSDYHSELNMSSLELGDSALYFCASSPLGLAVDTQYFGPGTRLTVL.

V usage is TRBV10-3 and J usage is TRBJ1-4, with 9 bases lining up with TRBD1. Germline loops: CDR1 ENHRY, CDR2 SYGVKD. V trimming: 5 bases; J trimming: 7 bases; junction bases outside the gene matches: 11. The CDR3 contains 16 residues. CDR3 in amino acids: CAISTRSNRGREKLFF. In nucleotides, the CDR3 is TGTGCCATCAGTACAAGATCGAACAGGGGGCGTGAAAAACTGTTTTTT.

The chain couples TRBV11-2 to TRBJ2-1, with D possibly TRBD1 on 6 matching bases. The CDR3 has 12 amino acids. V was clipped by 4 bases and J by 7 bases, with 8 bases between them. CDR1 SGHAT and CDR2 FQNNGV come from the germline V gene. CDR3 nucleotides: TGTGCCAGCAGCTACACAGGGAATGAGCAGTTCTTC. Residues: CASSYTGNEQFF.

CDR3 sequence: CSGFRGNTQYF. CDR3 bases: TGCAGCGGTTTCAGGGGAAATACGCAGTATTTT. The rearrangement uses TRBV29-1 and TRBJ2-3, with D perhaps TRBD1 (6 bases). The CDR3 is 11 amino acids. With 7 bases removed from V and 7 bases from J, the gap between germline ends came to 12 bases. The germline V gene has CDR1 SQVTM and CDR2 ANQGSEA.

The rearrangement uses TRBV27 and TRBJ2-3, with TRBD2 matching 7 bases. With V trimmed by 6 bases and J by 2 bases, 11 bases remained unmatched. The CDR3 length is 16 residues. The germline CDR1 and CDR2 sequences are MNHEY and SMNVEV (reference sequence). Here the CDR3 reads CASRPLPSGNTDTQYF. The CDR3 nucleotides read TGTGCCAGCAGACCGCTGCCTAGCGGAAACACAGATACGCAGTATTTT.

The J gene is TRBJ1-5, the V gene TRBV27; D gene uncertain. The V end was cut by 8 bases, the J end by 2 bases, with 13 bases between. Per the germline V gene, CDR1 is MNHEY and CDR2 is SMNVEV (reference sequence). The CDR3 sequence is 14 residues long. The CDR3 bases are TGTGCCAGCGCTGTGAGGGAGGGCAATCAGCCCCAGCATTTT. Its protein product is CASAVREGNQPQHF.

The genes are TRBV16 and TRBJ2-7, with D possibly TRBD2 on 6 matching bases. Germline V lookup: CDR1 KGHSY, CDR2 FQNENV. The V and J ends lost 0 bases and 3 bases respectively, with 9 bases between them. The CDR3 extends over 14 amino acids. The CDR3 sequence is CASSQSGGNYEQYF. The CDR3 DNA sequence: TGTGCCAGCAGCCAATCTGGGGGGAACTACGAGCAGTACTTC. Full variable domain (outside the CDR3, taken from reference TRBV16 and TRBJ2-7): GEEVAQTPKHLVRGEGQKAKLYCAPIKGHSYVFWYQQVLKNEFKFLISFQNENVFDETGMPKERFSAKCLPNSPCSLEIQATKLEDSAVYFCASSQSGGNYEQYFGPGTRLTVT.

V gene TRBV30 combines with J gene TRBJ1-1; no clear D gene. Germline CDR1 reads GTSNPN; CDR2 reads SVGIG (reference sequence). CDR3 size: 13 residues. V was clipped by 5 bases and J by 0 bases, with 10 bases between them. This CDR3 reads CAWQVDMNTEAFF. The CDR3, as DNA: TGTGCCTGGCAGGTCGACATGAACACTGAAGCTTTCTTT.

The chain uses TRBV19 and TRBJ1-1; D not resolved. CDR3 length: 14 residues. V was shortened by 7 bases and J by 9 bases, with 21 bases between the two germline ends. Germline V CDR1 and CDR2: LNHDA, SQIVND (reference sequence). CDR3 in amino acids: CASKVGPGEPKAFF. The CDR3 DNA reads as TGTGCCAGTAAGGTCGGACCTGGGGAGCCCAAAGCTTTCTTT.

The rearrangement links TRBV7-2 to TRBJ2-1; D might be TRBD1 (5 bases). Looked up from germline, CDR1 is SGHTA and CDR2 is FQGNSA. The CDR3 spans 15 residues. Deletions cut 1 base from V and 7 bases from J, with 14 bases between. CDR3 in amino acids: CASSLVRVSFNEQFF. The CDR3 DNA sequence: TGTGCCAGCAGCTTAGTCAGGGTATCCTTTAATGAGCAGTTCTTC. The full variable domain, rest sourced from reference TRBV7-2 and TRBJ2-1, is GAGVSQSPSNKVTEKGKDVELRCDPISGHTALYWYRQSLGQGLEFLIYFQGNSAPDKSGLPSDRFSAERTGGSVSTLTIQRTQQEDSAVYLCASSLVRVSFNEQFFGPGTRLTVL.

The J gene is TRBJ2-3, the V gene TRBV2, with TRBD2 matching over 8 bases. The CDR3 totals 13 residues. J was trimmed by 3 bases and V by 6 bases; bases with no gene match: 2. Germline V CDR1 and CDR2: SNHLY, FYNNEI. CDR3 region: CASRAGATDTQYF. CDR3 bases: TGTGCCAGCAGAGCGGGGGCAACAGATACGCAGTATTTT.

The CDR3 DNA is TGCGCCAGCAGCCTCACTACGGGACAGGCCCGAGCCGAGCAGTACTTC. Translating it yields CASSLTTGQARAEQYF. This chain links TRBV4-1 with TRBJ2-7; 8 bases align to TRBD1. With 4 bases clipped from V and 6 bases from J, the junction kept 14 bases outside the gene matches. The CDR3 length is 16 residues. Germline values: CDR1 MGHRA, CDR2 YSYEKL.

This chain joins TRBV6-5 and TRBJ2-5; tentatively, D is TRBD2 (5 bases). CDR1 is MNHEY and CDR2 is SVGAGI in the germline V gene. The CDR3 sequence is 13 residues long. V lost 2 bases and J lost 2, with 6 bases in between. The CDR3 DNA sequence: TGTGCCAGCAGTTACGGGGAGCAAGAGACCCAGTACTTC. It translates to CASSYGEQETQYF.

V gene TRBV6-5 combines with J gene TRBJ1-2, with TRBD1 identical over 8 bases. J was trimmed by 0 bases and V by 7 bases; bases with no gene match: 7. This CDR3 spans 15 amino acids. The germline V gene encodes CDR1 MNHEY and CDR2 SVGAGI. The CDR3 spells CASTPTGETNYGYTF. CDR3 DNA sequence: TGTGCCAGCACCCCGACAGGGGAAACTAACTATGGCTACACCTTC.

For the CDR3, the DNA is TGTGCCAGCAGTCCGGGGGACAGGGAGGAGTACTTC. It yields the protein CASSPGDREEYF. The chain employs TRBV2 and TRBJ2-7; 9 bases are a match to TRBD1. This CDR3 spans 12 amino acids. CDR1 SNHLY and CDR2 FYNNEI come from the germline V gene. V dropped 5 bases and J dropped 11; count of bases not matched to a gene: 7.

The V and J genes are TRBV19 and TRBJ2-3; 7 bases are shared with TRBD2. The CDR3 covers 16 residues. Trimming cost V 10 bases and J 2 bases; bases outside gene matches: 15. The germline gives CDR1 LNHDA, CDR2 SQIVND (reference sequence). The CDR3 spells CATKRGSSSYTDTQYF. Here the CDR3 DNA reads TGTGCCACCAAGCGGGGCTCGTCGTCTTACACAGATACGCAGTATTTT.

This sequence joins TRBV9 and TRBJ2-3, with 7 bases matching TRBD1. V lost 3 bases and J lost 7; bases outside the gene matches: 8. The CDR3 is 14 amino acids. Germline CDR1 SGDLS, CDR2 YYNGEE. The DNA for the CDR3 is TGTGCCAGCAGCGGAATAGGGGGCCTCAATACGCAGTATTTT. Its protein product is CASSGIGGLNTQYF.

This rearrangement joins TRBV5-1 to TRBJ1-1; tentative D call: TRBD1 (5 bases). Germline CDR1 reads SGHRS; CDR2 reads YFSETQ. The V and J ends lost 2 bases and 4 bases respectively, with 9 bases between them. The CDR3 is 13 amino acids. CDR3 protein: CASSLGVGTEAFF. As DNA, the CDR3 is TGCGCCAGCAGCTTAGGGGTTGGCACTGAAGCTTTCTTT. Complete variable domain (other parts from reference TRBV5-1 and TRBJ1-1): KAGVTQTPRYLIKTRGQQVTLSCSPISGHRSVSWYQQTPGQGLQFLFEYFSETQRNKGNFPGRFSGRQFSNSRSEMNVSTLELGDSALYLCASSLGVGTEAFFGQGTRLTVV.

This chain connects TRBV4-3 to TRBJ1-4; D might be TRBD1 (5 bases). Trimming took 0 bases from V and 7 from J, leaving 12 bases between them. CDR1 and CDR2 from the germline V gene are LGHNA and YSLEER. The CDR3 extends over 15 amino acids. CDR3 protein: CASSQDLGHLEKLFF. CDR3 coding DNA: TGCGCCAGCAGCCAAGATCTCGGACACCTTGAAAAACTGTTTTTT.

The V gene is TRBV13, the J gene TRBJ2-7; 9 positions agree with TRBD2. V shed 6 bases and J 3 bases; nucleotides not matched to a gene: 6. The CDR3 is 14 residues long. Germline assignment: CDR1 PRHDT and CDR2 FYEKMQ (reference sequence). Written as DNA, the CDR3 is TGTGCCAGCAGTTTGAGCGGGGGGCTCTACGAGCAGTACTTC. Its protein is CASSLSGGLYEQYF. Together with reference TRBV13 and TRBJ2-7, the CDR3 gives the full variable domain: AAGVIQSPRHLIKEKRETATLKCYPIPRHDTVYWYQQGPGQDPQFLISFYEKMQSDKGSIPDRFSAQQFSDYHSELNMSSLELGDSALYFCASSLSGGLYEQYFGPGTRLTVT.

CDR3 in amino acids: CASNGGREAFF. As DNA, the CDR3 is TGTGCCAGCAACGGGGGGAGAGAAGCTTTCTTT. The chain is built from TRBV2 and TRBJ1-1, with a possible D match to TRBD1 (5 bases). The CDR3 contains 11 residues. The germline gives CDR1 SNHLY, CDR2 FYNNEI. Deletions cut 7 bases from V and 8 bases from J, with 11 bases between.

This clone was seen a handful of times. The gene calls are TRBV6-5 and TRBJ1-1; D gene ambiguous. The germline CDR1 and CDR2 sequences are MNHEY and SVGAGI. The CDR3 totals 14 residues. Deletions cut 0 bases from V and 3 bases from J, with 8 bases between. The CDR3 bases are TGTGCCAGCAGTTACTCGAACGGGTACACTGAAGCTTTCTTT. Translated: CASSYSNGYTEAFF.

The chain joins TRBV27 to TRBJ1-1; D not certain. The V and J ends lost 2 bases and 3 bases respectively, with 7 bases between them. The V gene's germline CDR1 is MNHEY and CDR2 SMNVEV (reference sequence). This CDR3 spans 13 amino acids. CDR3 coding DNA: TGTGCCAGCAGTTTAGGCCTTTACACTGAAGCTTTCTTT. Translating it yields CASSLGLYTEAFF.

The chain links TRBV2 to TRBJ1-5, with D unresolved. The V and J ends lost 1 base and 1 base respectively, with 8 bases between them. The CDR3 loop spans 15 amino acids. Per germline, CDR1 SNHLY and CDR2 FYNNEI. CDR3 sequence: CASSEDGYSNQPQHF. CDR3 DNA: TGTGCCAGCAGTGAAGACGGTTACAGCAATCAGCCCCAGCATTTT.

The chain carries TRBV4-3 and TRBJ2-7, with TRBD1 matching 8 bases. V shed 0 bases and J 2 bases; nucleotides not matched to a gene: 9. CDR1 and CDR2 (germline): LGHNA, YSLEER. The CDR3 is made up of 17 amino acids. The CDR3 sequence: CASSQDRSGTGTYEQYF. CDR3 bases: TGCGCCAGCAGCCAAGATAGGAGTGGGACAGGAACCTACGAGCAGTACTTC.

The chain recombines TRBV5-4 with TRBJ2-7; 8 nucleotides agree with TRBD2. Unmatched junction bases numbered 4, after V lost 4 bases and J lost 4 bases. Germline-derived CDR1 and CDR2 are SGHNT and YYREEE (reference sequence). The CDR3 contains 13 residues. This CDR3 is CASSPRGGYEQYF. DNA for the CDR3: TGTGCCAGCAGCCCCCGGGGGGGGTACGAGCAGTACTTC.